The sequence of this TCR beta chain was determined in a study of T cells in Graves' hyperthyroidism and ophthalmopathy. RNA transcripts yielded amplified TCR beta CDR3 regions. An initial round of RT-PCR targeting the TCR CDR3 relied on the HTBI primer set. TCRdb fed the multiplex PCR reads into MiXCR, producing one record per CDR3 protein. The sample yields hundreds of thousands of distinct CDR3 sequences, approximately 13% seen once. The CDR3 length is 15 residues. Germline values: CDR1 SGHRS, CDR2 YFSETQ. J gave up 2 bases and V 5 bases, and 8 bases lay outside the gene matches. Disease duration was under 3 months in the ophthalmopathy patients, who also had a Clinical Activity Score of at least 3 and a NOSPECS grade of at least 4. Patients with uncontrolled infections, other autoimmune diseases, pregnancy or lactation were excluded.

This sequence was found in a woman aged 40 to 50 with Graves' ophthalmopathy. The sample taken for sequencing was blood. This chain connects TRBV5-1 to TRBJ1-2, with 8 bases aligning to TRBD1. CDR3 amino acids: CASRSGGSVNYGYTF. The CDR3, as DNA: TGCGCCAGCAGATCAGGGGGCTCGGTGAACTATGGCTACACCTTC.